These 27 T cell receptor beta chains share one sample of origin, sequenced in a study of blood T cell repertoires in COVID-19. The table came from immunoSEQ multiplex PCR; TCRdb's copy has only in-frame clones and leaves some out. The table includes tens of thousands of clones, 60% to 75% detected once. The specimen was peripheral blood. These receptors were obtained from a woman at least 80 years old with acute or convalescent COVID-19.

V and J are TRBV5-1 and TRBJ2-2; weak D call: TRBD2 (5 bases). CDR1 is SGHRS, CDR2 YFSETQ, per germline. The ends were cut back, 4 bases at V and 6 bases at J, with 19 bases in the middle. The CDR3 consists of 16 residues. The CDR3 loop is CASSPRVAVSAGELFF. The CDR3, as DNA: TGCGCCAGCAGCCCTCGAGTGGCGGTTAGCGCCGGGGAGCTGTTTTTT.

The chain couples TRBV19 to TRBJ2-7, with 12 bases lining up with TRBD2. In germline, CDR1 is LNHDA, CDR2 SQIVND (reference sequence). The CDR3 has 16 residues. Unmatched junction bases numbered 5, after V lost 5 bases and J lost 0 bases. The CDR3 DNA sequence: TGTGCCAGTAGTCCTAGGACTAGCGGGATCTCCTACGAGCAGTACTTC. It specifies CASSPRTSGISYEQYF.

The rearrangement links TRBV20-1 to TRBJ2-6; D is possibly TRBD1 (6 bases). The V end lost 3 bases, the J end lost 0 bases, and 12 bases lay between the germline ends. The CDR3 is made up of 16 amino acids. Germline V gene data show CDR1 as DFQATT and CDR2 as SNEGSKA (reference sequence). The DNA for the CDR3 is TGCAGTGCTAGTTTGCAGGGGCGCTCTGGGGCCAACGTCCTGACTTTC. Translation gives CSASLQGRSGANVLTF.

Only one count was recorded for this clone. CDR3 region: CATSWRGNTEAFF. The CDR3 DNA is TGTGCCACCTCCTGGAGGGGGAACACTGAAGCTTTCTTT. This chain links TRBV15 with TRBJ1-1, with a tentative D call TRBD1 (5 bases). Germline V gives CDR1 LNHNV, CDR2 YYDKDF (reference sequence). This CDR3 spans 13 amino acids. Trimming left V 8 bases short and J 1 base short, with 11 bases between.

The chain uses TRBV28 and TRBJ2-1, with 7 bases fitting TRBD2. The CDR3 covers 16 residues. Germline V CDR1 and CDR2: MDHEN, SYDVKM. With 8 bases clipped from V and 1 base from J, the junction kept 11 bases outside the gene matches. The CDR3 nucleotides read TGTGCCAGCGGCTTGGGGGGGTTTTTGTCCTACAATGAGCAGTTCTTC. Amino acid sequence: CASGLGGFLSYNEQFF. Using reference TRBV28 and TRBJ2-1 for the parts outside the CDR3, the full variable domain is DVKVTQSSRYLVKRTGEKVFLECVQDMDHENMFWYRQDPGLGLRLIYFSYDVKMKEKGDIPEGYSVSREKKERFSLILESASTNQTSMYLCASGLGGFLSYNEQFFGPGTRLTVL.

The chain recombines TRBV4-1 with TRBJ2-2; 8 nucleotides match TRBD2. The V gene's germline CDR1 is MGHRA and CDR2 YSYEKL. Losses at the gene ends were 3 bases for V and 3 bases for J; bases not matched to a gene: 21. The CDR3 covers 21 residues. The CDR3 region has the DNA TGCGCCAGCAGCCAGGAAGGGGGTAGACCTCTCAGCGGGAGATACACCGGGGAGCTGTTTTTT. It is translated as CASSQEGGRPLSGRYTGELFF.

The chain couples TRBV10-3 to TRBJ2-1; tentative D call: TRBD1 (5 bases). The CDR3 consists of 15 residues. The germline CDR1 and CDR2 sequences are ENHRY and SYGVKD. The V and J ends lost 7 bases and 9 bases respectively, with 22 bases between them. The CDR3 is CAITPGQETTGEQFF. DNA of the CDR3: TGTGCCATCACTCCCGGGCAGGAGACAACAGGTGAGCAGTTCTTC.

The chain couples TRBV9 to TRBJ2-5; D is unresolved. The germline V gene has CDR1 SGDLS and CDR2 YYNGEE. The CDR3 is 12 residues long. Trimming stripped 4 bases from V and 5 bases from J, with 9 bases between. CDR3 loop: CASSTSSETQYF. DNA for the CDR3: TGTGCCAGCAGCACCAGTTCCGAGACCCAGTACTTC.

This chain connects TRBV6-2 or TRBV6-3 to TRBJ2-4, with TRBD2 matching 9 bases. V lost 2 bases to trimming and J lost 7 bases; unmatched junction nucleotides: 6. Germline V CDR1 and CDR2: MNHEY, SVGEGT. The CDR3 is 15 residues long. The CDR3 reads CASSYGSGRSNIQYF. In nucleotides, the CDR3 is TGTGCCAGCAGTTACGGTAGCGGGAGATCGAACATTCAGTACTTC.

This clone occurred a few times. The chain has TRBV6-5 and TRBJ2-2, with 7 bases lining up with TRBD2. The CDR3 spans 15 residues. In germline, CDR1 is MNHEY, CDR2 SVGAGI. V trimming: 6 bases; J trimming: 0 bases; junction bases outside the gene matches: 4. The CDR3 loop is CASRSSGANTGELFF. CDR3 bases: TGTGCCAGCAGGTCTAGCGGAGCGAACACCGGGGAGCTGTTTTTT.

V is TRBV7-2 and J is TRBJ1-1, with D perhaps TRBD1 (5 bases). Per germline, CDR1 SGHTA and CDR2 FQGNSA. The ends were cut back, 5 bases at V and 3 bases at J, with 13 bases in the middle. The length of the CDR3 is 14 residues. The CDR3 reads CASSHPRADTEAFF. The CDR3 DNA follows: TGTGCCAGCAGCCACCCCAGGGCGGACACTGAAGCTTTCTTT.

This rearrangement joins TRBV2 to TRBJ1-5; 11 bases map to TRBD1. Losses at the gene ends were 5 bases for V and 0 bases for J; bases not matched to a gene: 6. CDR3 length: 17 residues. Germline lookup yields CDR1 SNHLY and CDR2 FYNNEI. This CDR3 is CASSWTGGPYSNQPQHF. Written as DNA, the CDR3 is TGTGCCAGCAGTTGGACAGGGGGCCCTTATAGCAATCAGCCCCAGCATTTT. The full variable domain, its missing parts supplied by reference TRBV2 and TRBJ1-5, is EPEVTQTPSHQVTQMGQEVILRCVPISNHLYFYWYRQILGQKVEFLVSFYNNEISEKSEIFDDQFSVERPDGSNFTLKIRSTKLEDSAMYFCASSWTGGPYSNQPQHFGDGTRLSIL.

This clone was detected only a few times. The genes are TRBV11-2 and TRBJ1-2, with TRBD1 as a possible D gene (5 bases). The CDR3 extends over 16 amino acids. With 3 bases removed from V and 5 bases from J, the gap between germline ends came to 19 bases. The germline V gene encodes CDR1 SGHAT and CDR2 FQNNGV. The chain's CDR3 is CASSFISRERGYGYTF. The DNA of the CDR3 is TGTGCCAGCAGCTTCATTTCCAGGGAAAGAGGTTATGGCTACACCTTC.

V gene TRBV7-2 combines with J gene TRBJ2-3; TRBD2 might be the D (7 bases). Per the germline V gene, CDR1 is SGHTA and CDR2 is FQGNSA. This CDR3 region has 15 residues. The ends were cut back, 4 bases at V and 6 bases at J, with 17 bases in the middle. The DNA for the CDR3 is TGTGCCAGCAGCTCCGGGGGGCGTAACTGGGATACGCAGTATTTT. This translates into CASSSGGRNWDTQYF.

This sequence joins TRBV21-1 and TRBJ2-1; the table names TRBD2, a call not compared with the DNA. TRBV21-1 is noted as a pseudogene. The CDR3 is 17 residues long. The DNA of the CDR3 is TGTGCCAGCAGCAAAGGGGGAGCGGGAGGTCACTACAATGAGCAGTTCTTC. It encodes CASSKGGAGGHYNEQFF.

J is TRBJ2-7 and V is TRBV7-8, with 7 bases matching TRBD2. Looked up from germline, CDR1 is SGHVS and CDR2 is FQNEAQ. Trimming cost V 5 bases and J 2 bases; bases outside gene matches: 9. CDR3 length equals 15 residues. CDR3 coding DNA: TGTGCCAGCAGCCCACTGGCGGGAGTGGCCTACGAGCAGTACTTC. As protein: CASSPLAGVAYEQYF.

This clone was observed a single time. The chain has TRBV11-2 and TRBJ2-2; a possible D gene is TRBD1 (6 bases). Germline lookup yields CDR1 SGHAT and CDR2 FQNNGV. This CDR3 has 16 amino acids. The V end was cut by 5 bases, the J end by 0 bases, with 13 bases between. The CDR3 nucleotides read TGTGCCAGCAGCCCAGGGGCCGCCGCGAACACCGGGGAGCTGTTTTTT. Its protein is CASSPGAAANTGELFF.

This clone was seen a few times. V and J are TRBV18 and TRBJ1-6; TRBD1 aligns across 7 bases. Germline V lookup: CDR1 KGHSH, CDR2 LQKENI. This CDR3 region has 15 residues. V gave up 4 bases and J gave up 4 bases; unmatched junction bases: 4. The CDR3 loop is CASSRARGYNSPLHF. In DNA, the CDR3 is TGTGCCAGCTCACGCGCCAGGGGGTATAATTCACCCCTCCACTTT.

The chain recombines TRBV6-5 with TRBJ1-1; D unresolved. V was clipped by 6 bases and J by 9 bases, with 14 bases between them. Germline CDR1 reads MNHEY; CDR2 reads SVGAGI. The CDR3 has 12 residues. The CDR3 loop reads CASSQTGGKAFF. In nucleotides, the CDR3 is TGTGCCAGCAGCCAAACGGGAGGGAAAGCTTTCTTT.

The genes are TRBV11-2 and TRBJ2-2; D is unresolved. Germline CDR1 reads SGHAT; CDR2 reads FQNNGV. Trimming took 3 bases from V and 9 from J, leaving 5 bases between them. The CDR3 has 11 residues. The CDR3 reads CASSLARELFF. CDR3 DNA sequence: TGTGCCAGCAGCTTGGCTCGGGAGCTGTTTTTT.

Only one count was recorded for this clone. The V and J genes are TRBV6-1 and TRBJ2-7; TRBD2 agrees at 11 bases. Germline CDR1 reads MNHNS; CDR2 reads SASEGT. The V and J ends lost 3 bases and 2 bases, in that order; junction bases with no gene match: 6. There are 16 residues in the CDR3. The CDR3 coding sequence is TGTGCCAGCAGTGAGCTAGCGGGAGGAGGAACCTACGAGCAGTACTTC. It encodes CASSELAGGGTYEQYF.

The V and J genes are TRBV7-2 and TRBJ2-5, with 7 positions matching TRBD2. CDR3 length equals 14 residues. The V segment lost 3 bases and the J segment 2 bases; nucleotides outside the gene matches: 3. The germline V gene encodes CDR1 SGHTA and CDR2 FQGNSA. DNA for the CDR3: TGTGCCAGCAGCTTGGGCGGGAGTCAAGAGACCCAGTACTTC. It encodes CASSLGGSQETQYF.

The rearrangement uses TRBV5-4 and TRBJ2-5; D might be TRBD2 (6 bases). Germline V gene sequence: CDR1 SGHNT, CDR2 YYREEE (reference sequence). This CDR3 comprises 16 residues. The V end was cut by 4 bases, the J end by 2 bases, with 18 bases between. Here the CDR3 reads CASSLDAGSGQETQYF. DNA of the CDR3: TGTGCCAGCAGCCTGGACGCGGGGAGTGGGCAAGAGACCCAGTACTTC.

The V call is TRBV5-6, the J call TRBJ2-1; tentative D call: TRBD2 (7 bases). The V and J ends lost 3 bases and 8 bases respectively, with 12 bases between them. The V gene's germline CDR1 is SGHDT and CDR2 YYEEEE. The CDR3 spans 13 residues. CDR3 bases: TGTGCCAGCAGCTCCCCGGGGGGCGATGAGCAGTTCTTC. This sequence encodes CASSSPGGDEQFF.

The chain recombines TRBV27 with TRBJ2-1, with 10 bases lining up with TRBD2. CDR3 length: 13 amino acids. J lost 8 bases, V lost 7 bases, and 5 bases had no gene match. Germline V lookup: CDR1 MNHEY, CDR2 SMNVEV (reference sequence). CDR3 bases: TGTGCCAGCAAGGCTAGCGGGAGCGATGAGCAGTTCTTC. Residues: CASKASGSDEQFF.

This clone has a handful of counts. In DNA form, the CDR3 reads TGTGCCAGCAGTCCTCTAGCAGATACGCAGTATTTT. The encoded protein is CASSPLADTQYF. The genes are TRBV12-3 or TRBV12-4 and TRBJ2-3; no reliable D call. The CDR3 extends over 12 amino acids. V was trimmed by 5 bases and J by 4 bases, leaving 7 bases between them.

In its sample, this clone was seen a few times. J is TRBJ2-6 and V is TRBV2, with a weak D call TRBD1 (5 bases). The length of the CDR3 is 15 residues. Germline V gene lookup returns CDR1 SNHLY and CDR2 FYNNEI. V gave up 6 bases and J gave up 2 bases, with 11 bases separating them. The CDR3 region is CASRRGVAGANVLTF. DNA for the CDR3: TGTGCCAGCAGAAGGGGTGTAGCTGGGGCCAACGTCCTGACTTTC.